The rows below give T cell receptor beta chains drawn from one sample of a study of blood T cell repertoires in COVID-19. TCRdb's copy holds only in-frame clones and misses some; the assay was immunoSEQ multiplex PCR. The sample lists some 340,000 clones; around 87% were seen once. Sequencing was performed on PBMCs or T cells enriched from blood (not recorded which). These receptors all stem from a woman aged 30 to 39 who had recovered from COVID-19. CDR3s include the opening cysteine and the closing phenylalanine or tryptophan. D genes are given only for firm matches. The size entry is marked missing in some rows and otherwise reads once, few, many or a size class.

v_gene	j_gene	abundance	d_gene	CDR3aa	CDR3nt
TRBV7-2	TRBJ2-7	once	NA	CASSLATYYEQYF	TGTGCCAGCAGCTTAGCCACCTACTACGAGCAGTACTTC
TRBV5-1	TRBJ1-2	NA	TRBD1	CASSSAQGAGGYTF	TGCGCCAGCAGCTCTGCACAGGGGGCGGGTGGCTACACCTTC
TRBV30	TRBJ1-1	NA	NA	CAWSVLGGTEAFF	TGTGCCTGGAGTGTACTGGGGGGTACTGAAGCTTTCTTT
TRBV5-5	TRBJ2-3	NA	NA	CASSFPFGQGLDTQYF	TGTGCCAGCAGCTTCCCCTTCGGGCAGGGTTTGGATACGCAGTATTTT
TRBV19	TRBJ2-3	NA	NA	CASSYSTDPGDTQYF	TGTGCCAGTAGTTACTCGACGGACCCGGGGGATACGCAGTATTTT
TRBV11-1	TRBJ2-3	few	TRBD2	CASSLVRGGTDTQYF	TGTGCCAGCAGCTTAGTACGGGGGGGCACAGATACGCAGTATTTT
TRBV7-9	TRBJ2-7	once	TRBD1	CASSFSPGQGSYEQYF	TGTGCCAGCAGCTTTTCCCCGGGACAGGGGAGCTACGAGCAGTACTTC
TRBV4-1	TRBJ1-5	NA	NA	CASSQDSAAGEVNQPQHF	TGCGCCAGCAGCCAAGATTCGGCGGCGGGGGAGGTCAATCAGCCCCAGCATTTT
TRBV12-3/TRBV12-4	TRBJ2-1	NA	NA	CASSFPYNEQFF	TGTGCCAGCAGTTTCCCTTACAATGAGCAGTTCTTC
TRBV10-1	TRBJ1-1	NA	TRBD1	CASSEPDRGPEAFF	TGCGCCAGCAGTGAGCCTGACAGGGGGCCTGAAGCTTTCTTT
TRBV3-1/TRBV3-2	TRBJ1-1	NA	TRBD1	CASRQGSVDTEAFF	TGTGCCAGCCGACAGGGTTCGGTAGACACTGAAGCTTTCTTT
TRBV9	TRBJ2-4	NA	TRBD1	CASSGPDRGGNIQYF	TGTGCCAGCAGCGGCCCGGACAGGGGCGGTAACATTCAGTACTTC
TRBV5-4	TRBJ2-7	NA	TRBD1	CASSLPGQGANYEQYF	TGTGCCAGCAGCCTCCCGGGACAGGGGGCGAACTACGAGCAGTACTTC
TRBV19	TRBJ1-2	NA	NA	CASRTGHLANYGYTF	TGTGCCAGTAGAACAGGACATTTAGCTAACTATGGCTACACCTTC
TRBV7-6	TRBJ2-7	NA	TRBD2	CASSLEAGRSYEQYF	TGTGCCAGCAGCTTAGAAGCGGGGCGCTCCTACGAGCAGTACTTC
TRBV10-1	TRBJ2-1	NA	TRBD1	CASSGAGGSYNEQFF	TGCGCCAGCAGCGGGGCAGGGGGCTCCTACAATGAGCAGTTCTTC
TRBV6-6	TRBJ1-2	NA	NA	CASCDSDTGSYGYTF	TGTGCCAGCTGCGACAGCGACACAGGTTCTTATGGCTACACCTTC
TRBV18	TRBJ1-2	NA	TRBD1	CASSPSGTGGGYGYTF	TGTGCCAGCTCACCCTCGGGGACAGGGGGCGGCTATGGCTACACCTTC
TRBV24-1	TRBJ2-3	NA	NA	CATGGTVTDTQYF	TGTGCCACCGGGGGGACAGTCACAGATACGCAGTATTTT
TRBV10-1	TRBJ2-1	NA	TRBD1	CASSEWTGEDEQFF	TGCGCCAGCAGTGAGTGGACAGGGGAGGATGAGCAGTTCTTC
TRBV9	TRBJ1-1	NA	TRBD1	CASSVGTGETEAFF	TGTGCCAGCAGCGTAGGCACAGGGGAAACTGAAGCTTTCTTT
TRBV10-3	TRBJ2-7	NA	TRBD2	CAISETSGGYEQYF	TGTGCCATCAGTGAGACTAGCGGGGGTTACGAGCAGTACTTC
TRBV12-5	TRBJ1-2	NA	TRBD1	CASGPGQGHYGYTF	TGTGCTAGTGGTCCTGGACAGGGACACTATGGCTACACCTTC
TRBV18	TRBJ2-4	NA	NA	CASSPMLSSIGNIQYF	TGTGCCAGCTCACCTATGCTCTCGTCTATCGGAAACATTCAGTACTTC
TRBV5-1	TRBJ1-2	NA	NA	CASSLGFRTVTPNYGYTF	TGCGCCAGCAGCTTGGGTTTCAGGACAGTGACACCTAACTATGGCTACACCTTC
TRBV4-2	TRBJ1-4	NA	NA	CASSQRLGGEGEKLFF	TGTGCCAGCAGCCAGAGGCTGGGGGGGGAAGGTGAAAAACTGTTTTTT
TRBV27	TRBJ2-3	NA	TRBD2	CASTQSGGILRTQYF	TGTGCCAGCACCCAAAGCGGGGGTATTCTTCGTACGCAGTATTTT
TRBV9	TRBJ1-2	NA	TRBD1	CASSPRTGLGYGYTF	TGTGCCAGCAGCCCTAGGACAGGGCTAGGCTATGGCTACACCTTC
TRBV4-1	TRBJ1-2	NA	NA	CASSQGRGTYGYTF	TGCGCCAGCAGCCAAGGGCGGGGGACCTATGGCTACACCTTC
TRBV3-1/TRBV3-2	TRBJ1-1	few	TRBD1	CASSRRAPGTGSSAFF	TGTGCCAGCAGCCGTAGAGCTCCCGGGACAGGGTCTTCAGCTTTCTTT
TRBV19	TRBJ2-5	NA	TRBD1	CASSSPGTAQETQYF	TGTGCCAGTAGTTCCCCGGGGACAGCCCAAGAGACCCAGTACTTC
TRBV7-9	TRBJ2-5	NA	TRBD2	CASSGRLAAETQYF	TGTGCCAGCAGCGGACGACTAGCGGCGGAGACCCAGTACTTC
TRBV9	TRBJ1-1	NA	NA	CASSFSRDTVDPEAFF	TGTGCCAGCAGCTTCAGCCGGGACACGGTGGATCCTGAAGCTTTCTTT
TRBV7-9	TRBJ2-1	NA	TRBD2	CASSPAGGRYNEQFF	TGTGCCAGCAGCCCCGCGGGGGGTCGATACAATGAGCAGTTCTTC
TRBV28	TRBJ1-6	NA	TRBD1	CASSKPGQNSPLHF	TGTGCCAGCAGTAAGCCGGGACAGAATTCACCCCTCCACTTT
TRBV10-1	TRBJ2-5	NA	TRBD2	CASSESLAGGRETQYF	TGCGCCAGCAGTGAGTCACTAGCGGGGGGCCGGGAGACCCAGTACTTC
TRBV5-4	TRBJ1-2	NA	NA	CASSFEPGTNYGYTF	TGTGCCAGCAGCTTTGAACCGGGAACTAACTATGGCTACACCTTC
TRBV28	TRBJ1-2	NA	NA	CASRILRRDYGYTF	TGTGCCAGCAGGATCCTCCGCCGGGACTATGGCTACACCTTC
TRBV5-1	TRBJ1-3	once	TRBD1	CASSLTGDRVGPGNTIYF	TGCGCCAGCAGCTTGACGGGGGACAGGGTTGGGCCTGGAAACACCATATATTTT
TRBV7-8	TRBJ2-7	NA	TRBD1	CASSFLQGTGSYEQYF	TGTGCCAGCAGCTTTCTCCAGGGGACAGGGTCTTACGAGCAGTACTTC
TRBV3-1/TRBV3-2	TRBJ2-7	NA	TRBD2	CASSHPGRGNEQYF	TGTGCCAGCAGCCACCCCGGGAGGGGCAACGAGCAGTACTTC
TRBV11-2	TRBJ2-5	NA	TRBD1	CASSLEGTAQETQYF	TGTGCCAGCAGCTTAGAAGGGACAGCCCAAGAGACCCAGTACTTC
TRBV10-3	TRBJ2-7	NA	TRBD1	CAIRGTGIYEQYF	TGTGCCATCAGGGGGACAGGGATTTACGAGCAGTACTTC
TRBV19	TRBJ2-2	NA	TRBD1	CASGRQGSAGELFF	TGTGCCAGTGGGAGACAGGGTAGTGCCGGGGAGCTGTTTTTT
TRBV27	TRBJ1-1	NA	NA	CASSSPGDVNTEAFF	TGTGCCAGCAGTTCACCAGGGGACGTGAACACTGAAGCTTTCTTT
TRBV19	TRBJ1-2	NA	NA	CATIPAGGANYGYTF	TGTGCCACCATCCCTGCGGGGGGAGCTAACTATGGCTACACCTTC
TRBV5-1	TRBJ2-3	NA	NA	CASSLATQGWGDTQYF	TGCGCCAGCAGCTTGGCTACGCAGGGTTGGGGAGATACGCAGTATTTT
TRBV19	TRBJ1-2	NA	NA	CASSIVGGQYGYTF	TGTGCCAGTAGTATAGTCGGAGGACAGTATGGCTACACCTTC
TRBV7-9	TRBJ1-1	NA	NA	CASSLGFGGWTEAFF	TGTGCCAGCAGCTTAGGGTTCGGGGGGTGGACTGAAGCTTTCTTT
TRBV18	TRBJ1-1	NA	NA	CASSPGATTNTEAFF	TGTGCCAGCTCACCAGGAGCAACAACGAACACTGAAGCTTTCTTT
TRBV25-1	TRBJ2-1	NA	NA	CASSGGTAGFF	TGTGCCAGCAGTGGGGGGACAGCGGGGTTCTTC
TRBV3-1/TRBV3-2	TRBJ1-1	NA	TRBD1	CASSQDKGARVEAFF	TGTGCCAGCAGCCAAGATAAGGGGGCGCGGGTTGAAGCTTTCTTT
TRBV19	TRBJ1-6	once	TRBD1	CASSIETGANSPLHF	TGTGCCAGTAGTATAGAGACAGGGGCCAATTCACCCCTCCACTTT
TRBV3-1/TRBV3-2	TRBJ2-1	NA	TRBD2	CASSLGVAGYNEQFF	TGTGCCAGCAGCCTTGGGGTAGCGGGCTACAATGAGCAGTTCTTC